This T cell receptor beta chain was captured by sequencing in a study of tumor-infiltrating lymphocytes in primary liver carcinoma. Whole-study context: Tumors were stage T1-T3 N0M0, roughly 4 to 10 cm across. Each of the samples returned roughly 3.65 to 8 million productive TCRbeta reads (a yield similar across tissue types). Broader study findings: In tumor-adjacent and tumor-blood pairs, overlap was lower than in tumor region pairs.

V lost 5 bases to trimming and J lost 10 bases, with 12 bases between them. This CDR3 spans 12 amino acids. In germline, CDR1 is SGHTA, CDR2 FQGTGA. The 20-30 mg bulk tissue piece was not sorted before simultaneous RNA and DNA extraction. TCR beta cDNA was made from 450 to 500 ng total RNA with a constant-region primer. Nested multiplex PCR, run for three rounds with slightly modified ARM-PCR, yielded TCR beta libraries. PCR rounds one and two used TRBV1-TRBV30 forward primers with a C-beta reverse primer for around 9 cycles each. TCRdb reprocessed the multiplex PCR reads via MiXCR and lists one record per CDR3 protein. The sample lists approximately 120,000 distinct CDR3 sequences, 64% seen once, with about 8% in the top ten. A word on this clonotype: Its cognate antigen is unknown.

The source is a woman in her sixties with primary liver carcinoma and hepatitis B virus infection. The chain links TRBV7-3 to TRBJ2-1, with TRBD2 as a possible D gene (5 bases). Material for sequencing was liver tumor tissue from sampling region 3. Subset described: tumor region T3, left-lateral pole. The CDR3 protein is CASSPLTGEQFF. The DNA of the CDR3 is TGTGCCAGCAGCCCCTTGACGGGAGAGCAGTTCTTC.